The 9 T cell receptor beta chains listed next were all sequenced from one sample in a study of tumor-infiltrating lymphocytes in primary liver carcinoma (dated by TCRdb to the late 2010s). TRIzol reagent was used to extract blood RNA from unsorted whole blood, while the DNeasy Blood & Tissue kit provided the germline DNA. Sequencing was performed on an Illumina HiSeq 2500. A constant-region primer and ProtoScript II reverse transcriptase were used to reverse-transcribe TCRbeta-specific cDNA from approximately 500 ng total RNA. Construction of the TCRbeta libraries relied on three nested rounds of multiplex PCR, following a slightly modified ARM-PCR procedure. The first two PCR rounds used multiplex TRBV1-TRBV30 forward primers with a Cbeta reverse primer, each for around 10 cycles. TCRdb reworked the public reads: Q25 trimming with fastp, MiXCR clone assembly, productive beta chains retained. Rows with one shared CDR3 protein collapse into an entry with the most common genes and DNA. The sample has approximately 310,000 distinct CDR3 sequences on record, 65% of them singletons. Roughly 8.9% of the sample rests with the top ten.

The sequenced sample was peripheral blood. The receptors derive from a man aged 40-55 years with primary liver carcinoma and hepatitis B virus infection.

The J gene is TRBJ1-2, the V gene TRBV28, with unresolved D. V was clipped by 2 bases and J by 4 bases, with 5 bases between them. CDR1 is MDHEN, CDR2 SYDVKM, per germline. The CDR3 covers 12 residues. Here the CDR3 reads CASSLRLYGYTF. The CDR3 DNA sequence: TGTGCCAGCAGTTTAAGGCTCTATGGCTACACCTTC.

About this clonotype itself: A clone one base away is much larger, so this may be a read error. V is TRBV6-5 and J is TRBJ2-1, with 12 bases lining up with TRBD2. Germline CDR1 and CDR2: MNHEY and SVGAGI. This CDR3 spans 14 amino acids. CDR3 amino acids: CASRTSGSINGQFF. The CDR3 DNA sequence: TGTGCCAGCAGGACTAGCGGGAGTATCAATGGGCAGTTCTTC.

The chain has TRBV5-4 and TRBJ2-4; possible D gene TRBD2, 6 bases. There are 14 residues in the CDR3. Trimming stripped 4 bases from V and 5 bases from J, with 13 bases between. Per germline, CDR1 SGHNT and CDR2 YYREEE (reference sequence). The CDR3 loop reads CASSPAGTENIQYF. The CDR3 DNA reads as TGTGCCAGCAGCCCTGCGGGGACCGAAAACATTCAGTACTTC. Supplemented by reference TRBV5-4 and TRBJ2-4, the full variable domain reads ETGVTQSPTHLIKTRGQQVTLRCSSQSGHNTVSWYQQALGQGPQFIFQYYREEENGRGNFPPRFSGLQFPNYSSELNVNALELDDSALYLCASSPAGTENIQYFGAGTRLSVL.

Comment on this clonotype: A much larger clone differs from this one at a single base, so this may be a read error. This is likely a read error, given that the CDR3 carries no conserved phenylalanine or tryptophan at its end. The chain has TRBV6-1 and TRBJ1-4; 8 bases map to TRBD1. Germline CDR1 reads MNHNS; CDR2 reads SASEGT. CDR3 size: 13 residues. The V segment lost 11 bases and the J segment 4 bases; nucleotides outside the gene matches: 6. CDR3 DNA sequence: TGTGCCGGCGCAGGGGGCGTTAATGAAAAACTGTTTCTT. Translating it yields CAGAGGVNEKLFL.

A word on this clonotype: A much larger clone is a single base away; this may be a read error. The chain carries TRBV12-3 or TRBV12-4 and TRBJ2-1; 12 nucleotides align to TRBD2. With V trimmed by 7 bases and J by 4 bases, 14 bases remained unmatched. The CDR3 length is 18 residues. Written as DNA, the CDR3 is TGTGCCAGCACTGCGGAAGTGCTAGCGGGAGGGGGATACAATGAGCAGTTCTTC. Translated: CASTAEVLAGGGYNEQFF.

A word on this clonotype: Being one base from a much bigger clone, this may be a read error. The V and J genes are TRBV12-3 or TRBV12-4 and TRBJ2-5, with 7 bases aligning to TRBD1. This CDR3 region has 13 residues. The ends lost 10 bases at V and 2 bases at J; junction bases unmatched: 7. The DNA for the CDR3 is TGTGCCAACAGGGGCCTATCTCAAGAGACCCAGTACTTC. As protein: CANRGLSQETQYF.

V is TRBV28 and J is TRBJ1-5; a possible D gene is TRBD1 (6 bases). Deletions cut 9 bases from V and 2 bases from J, with 17 bases between. Germline CDR1 is MDHEN and CDR2 is SYDVKM. The CDR3 is 15 amino acids. The CDR3 nucleotides are TGTGCCAGTACTATGGGGGCTGGTGGCAATCAGCCCCAGCATTTT. It yields the protein CASTMGAGGNQPQHF.

With respect to this clonotype: This may be a read error: a much more frequent sequence differs by one nucleotide. The J gene is TRBJ1-1, the V gene TRBV29-1; D is perhaps TRBD1 (6 bases). The CDR3 sequence is 12 residues long. The germline V gene has CDR1 SQVTM and CDR2 ANQGSEA. In DNA, the CDR3 is TGCGCGGGGGCGGGGGGTAACTCTGAAGCTTTCTTT. Its translation: CAGAGGNSEAFF. Based on the CDR3 plus reference TRBV29-1 and TRBJ1-1, the full variable domain is SAVISQKPSRDICQRGTSLTIQCQVDSQVTMMFWYRQQPGQSLTLIATANQGSEATYESGFVIDKFPISRPNLTFSTLTVSNMSPEDSSIYLCAGAGGNSEAFFGQGTRLTVV.

In the case of this clonotype: An end of the junction does not agree with germline; a read error may underlie this. This sequence joins TRBV5-4 and TRBJ2-5; the D call may be TRBD1 or TRBD2 (5 bases each). The V gene's germline CDR1 is SGHNT and CDR2 YYREEE (reference sequence). The CDR3 consists of 14 residues. In nucleotides, the CDR3 is TGTGCCAGCAGCTTGTCGGGGCGCCGAGAGACCCAGTATTTC. This sequence encodes CASSLSGRRETQYF.